The following is a TCR beta chain sequence with its context. Antigen: not known. The data belong to a study of siplizumab effects on memory and regulatory T cells. Notes on the study in general: Confirmatory evidence of suppressive function in proliferating siplizumab-culture Tregs was not obtained. Few alloreactive clones mapped to unstimulated subsets. Both greater diversity than memory cells and a major contribution to the alloresponse seemed to characterize naive T cells. Mappable alloreactive CD4+ clones came from Treg cells under 80% of the time on average with siplizumab, against approximately 26% in controls.

Only in-frame clones appear in the TCRdb table, and some are missing; sequencing was by immunoSEQ multiplex PCR. The repertoire consists of 100,000 to 110,000 clones, with more than 90% occurring once and the leading ten covering 0.14% to 0.15%. The CDR3 contains 15 residues. Germline lookup yields CDR1 LNHDA and CDR2 SQIVND (reference sequence). Trimming took off 3 bases at V and 2 bases at J, with 13 bases between the two ends. The sequenced sample consisted of CD4+ T cells sorted from blood. This receptor was taken from a human donor in good health. The chain employs TRBV19 and TRBJ1-2, with D possibly TRBD1 on 6 matching bases. The DNA for the CDR3 is TGTGCCAGTAGTATTCTCAGGGGCGGGAACTATGGCTACACCTTC. Protein: CASSILRGGNYGYTF.